The 24 T cell receptor beta chains given below trace back to one sample, sequenced in a study of spatial heterogeneity in lung cancer. The study's findings and limits: Tumoral mutation counts were tracked by counts of expanded intratumoral alpha and beta TCRs.

Which antigens these TCRs recognize remains unknown. Time point here: sample taken at primary tumor resection. Using its own MiXCR run on the 5' RACE reads, TCRdb lists one record per CDR3 protein. The sample has fewer than 12,000 distinct CDR3 sequences, roughly an eighth seen once. The material sequenced was lung tumor tissue, taken at surgery. Receptors originate from a male donor with early-stage non-small cell lung cancer.

This clonotype was seen a handful of times. The gene calls are TRBV2 and TRBJ2-1; 8 nucleotides align to TRBD1. CDR3 size: 11 residues. From germline, CDR1 is SNHLY and CDR2 FYNNEI. V lost 6 bases, J lost 12 bases, and 4 bases stayed unmatched. CDR3 protein: CASSPDRAQFF. The CDR3 nucleotides are TGTGCCAGCAGCCCGGACAGGGCGCAGTTCTTC.

This chain links TRBV7-2 with TRBJ2-6, with D unresolved. Germline V CDR1 and CDR2: SGHTA, FQGNSA. V shed 3 bases and J shed 0 bases, with 15 bases lying between them. The CDR3 is 18 amino acids. CDR3 sequence reads: CASSFEFVGNSGANVLTF. The DNA of the CDR3 is TGTGCCAGCAGCTTCGAATTTGTGGGAAACTCTGGGGCCAACGTCCTGACTTTC.

This clonotype was found many times. J is TRBJ1-2 and V is TRBV27; D unresolved. This CDR3 has 16 residues. V lost 5 bases, J lost 1 base, and 17 bases lay in between. CDR1 is MNHEY, CDR2 SMNVEV, per germline (reference sequence). The chain's CDR3 is CASSHGPPDFNYGYTF. In DNA form, the CDR3 reads TGTGCCAGCAGTCACGGACCGCCGGACTTTAACTATGGCTACACCTTC.

Only a few counts were recorded for this clonotype. V and J are TRBV5-1 and TRBJ1-1, with D possibly TRBD1 on 6 matching bases. CDR3 length: 15 residues. The germline V gene encodes CDR1 SGHRS and CDR2 YFSETQ. Deletions cut 2 bases from V and 5 bases from J, with 16 bases between. The CDR3 loop is CASSLYGGEGTEAFF. Here the CDR3 DNA reads TGCGCCAGCAGCTTATACGGGGGCGAAGGAACTGAAGCTTTCTTT.

This clonotype has at least ten counts. The chain combines TRBV20-1 with TRBJ2-7, with 10 bases matching TRBD1. There are 14 residues in the CDR3. Per the germline V gene, CDR1 is DFQATT and CDR2 is SNEGSKA (reference sequence). The trim removed 5 bases at V and 3 bases at J, leaving 7 bases unmatched. The CDR3 is CSAASTGGVYEQYF. In DNA form, the CDR3 reads TGCAGTGCTGCATCGACAGGGGGCGTCTACGAGCAGTACTTC.

This clonotype appeared a few times. The chain joins TRBV29-1 to TRBJ2-3; the match to TRBD1 covers 7 bases. Unmatched junction bases numbered 8, after V lost 7 bases and J lost 7 bases. Per the germline V gene, CDR1 is SQVTM and CDR2 is ANQGSEA. The CDR3 loop spans 12 amino acids. CDR3 amino acids: CSGGQWGNTQYF. DNA of the CDR3: TGCAGCGGGGGACAGTGGGGGAATACGCAGTATTTT.

The gene calls are TRBV6-2 or TRBV6-3 and TRBJ1-1; no clear D. This CDR3 region has 14 residues. Trimming took 2 bases from V and 4 from J, leaving 11 bases between them. Germline loops: CDR1 MNHEY, CDR2 SVGEGT. CDR3 sequence (DNA): TGTGCCAGCAGTTACCAAAACATGGGCACTGAAGCTTTCTTT. Amino acid sequence: CASSYQNMGTEAFF.

Many counts were recorded for this clonotype. The rearrangement links TRBV7-6 to TRBJ2-1; D may correspond to TRBD1 or TRBD2 (5 bases each). The CDR3 runs 14 residues. Germline CDR1 reads SGHVS; CDR2 reads FNYEAQ. V lost 7 bases and J lost 0, with 10 bases in between. The CDR3 nucleotides are TGTGCCAGCACCCTGGGGGTCTCCTACAATGAGCAGTTCTTC. Translated: CASTLGVSYNEQFF.

In this sample, this clonotype turned up many times. The junction departs from germline at one end; a sequencing error may be responsible. The CDR3 DNA sequence: TGTGCTAGCAGCTTAGCGGACAGCCCCTCCTACGAGCAGTACTTC. The encoded protein is CASSLADSPSYEQYF. This rearrangement joins TRBV7-7 to TRBJ2-7; TRBD1 or TRBD2 may be the D gene (6 bases each). The germline CDR1 and CDR2 sequences are SSHAT and FNYEAQ (reference sequence). The CDR3 runs to 15 residues.

This clonotype turned up a few times. J is TRBJ2-7 and V is TRBV2; 8 bases agree with TRBD1. The CDR3 has 13 residues. Trimming removed 3 bases from V and 6 bases from J; junction bases left unmatched: 4. The germline gives CDR1 SNHLY, CDR2 FYNNEI. CDR3 coding DNA: TGTGCCAGCAGTGACAGGACAGGGCGCGAGCAGTACTTC. Its protein is CASSDRTGREQYF.

The chain is built from TRBV12-3 or TRBV12-4 and TRBJ2-5; D is perhaps TRBD2 (5 bases). Trimming cost V 3 bases and J 3 bases, with 14 bases left between them. The CDR3 runs to 15 residues. The CDR3 nucleotides are TGTGCCAGCAGTTTGGATATTACGGGGAAAGAGACCCAGTACTTC. Translated: CASSLDITGKETQYF.

This clonotype was seen many times. The chain links TRBV7-6 to TRBJ2-4, with unresolved D. The CDR3 loop spans 16 amino acids. Germline loops: CDR1 SGHVS, CDR2 FNYEAQ. The V end lost 1 base, the J end lost 1 base, and 11 bases lay between the germline ends. The CDR3 nucleotides read TGTGCCAGCAGCTTAGACAGTGGTATGGCCAAAAACATTCAGTACTTC. This translates into CASSLDSGMAKNIQYF.

J is TRBJ1-1 and V is TRBV10-3; maybe TRBD1 (5 bases). The germline CDR1 and CDR2 sequences are ENHRY and SYGVKD. The germline V and J ends were trimmed by 11 bases and 1 base, with 11 bases remaining between them. The CDR3 consists of 12 residues. CDR3 sequence: CAVRDGNTEAFF. CDR3 DNA sequence: TGTGCCGTCCGGGACGGGAACACTGAAGCTTTCTTT.

This clonotype was found many times. The V and J genes are TRBV10-3 and TRBJ2-3; 7 nucleotides align to TRBD2. Germline CDR1 reads ENHRY; CDR2 reads SYGVKD. CDR3 length equals 12 residues. Trimming removed 6 bases from V and 6 bases from J; junction bases left unmatched: 3. The CDR3 region has the DNA TGTGCCATCAGCGTCGGGGGGGATACGCAGTATTTT. Translation: CAISVGGDTQYF.

The chain carries TRBV20-1 and TRBJ1-6; a possible D gene is TRBD1 (6 bases). Per the germline V gene, CDR1 is DFQATT and CDR2 is SNEGSKA (reference sequence). The ends were cut back, 0 bases at V and 1 base at J, with 10 bases in the middle. This CDR3 spans 16 amino acids. The CDR3 DNA reads TGCAGTGCTAGAGATCGGAGGGGGTCCTATAATTCACCCCTCCACTTT. The encoded protein is CSARDRRGSYNSPLHF.

This clonotype was detected ten times or more. The chain uses TRBV29-1 and TRBJ2-5, with no clear D. CDR3 length: 11 residues. The germline V gene encodes CDR1 SQVTM and CDR2 ANQGSEA. Between the trimmed V and J ends, which lost 6 bases and 9 bases, there was a span of 14 bases. The CDR3 spells CSVGPQAAQYF. For the CDR3, the DNA is TGCAGCGTAGGCCCTCAGGCGGCCCAGTACTTC.

The rearrangement joins TRBV2 to TRBJ1-4; D might be TRBD1 (6 bases). Germline V gives CDR1 SNHLY, CDR2 FYNNEI. Trimming pared 6 bases from V and 8 bases from J, leaving 13 bases between. The CDR3 is 13 residues long. The CDR3 DNA reads TGTGCCAGCAGACAGGGAGAGGGGGAAAAACTGTTTTTT. It is translated as CASRQGEGEKLFF.

This chain joins TRBV24-1 and TRBJ2-2; 10 bases fit TRBD1. Unmatched junction bases numbered 8, after V lost 8 bases and J lost 3 bases. There are 16 residues in the CDR3. Germline V gene data show CDR1 as KGHDR and CDR2 as SFDVKD. Here the CDR3 DNA reads TGTGCCACCACCAACTCCGGGACAGGGGACACCGGGGAGCTGTTTTTT. Amino acid sequence: CATTNSGTGDTGELFF.

This chain connects TRBV11-2 to TRBJ2-3; D gene ambiguous. The CDR3 spans 15 residues. The V gene's germline CDR1 is SGHAT and CDR2 FQNNGV. V gave up 3 bases and J gave up 2 bases, with 12 bases separating them. Here the CDR3 DNA reads TGTGCCAGCAGCTTTACTTCACAGCCCACAGATACGCAGTATTTT. It codes for CASSFTSQPTDTQYF.

The chain joins TRBV28 to TRBJ2-3, with D perhaps TRBD2 (6 bases). Per germline, CDR1 MDHEN and CDR2 SYDVKM. V lost 6 bases and J lost 5, with 24 bases in between. CDR3 length: 17 amino acids. The CDR3 DNA follows: TGTGCCAGCAGGGGACTTTCTTACTCTCCTGCCGGAGATACGCAGTATTTT. This sequence encodes CASRGLSYSPAGDTQYF. Based on the CDR3 plus reference TRBV28 and TRBJ2-3, the full variable domain is DVKVTQSSRYLVKRTGEKVFLECVQDMDHENMFWYRQDPGLGLRLIYFSYDVKMKEKGDIPEGYSVSREKKERFSLILESASTNQTSMYLCASRGLSYSPAGDTQYFGPGTRLTVL.

This clonotype has more than one count but fewer than ten. The CDR3 here is CASSWGTGGDYEQYF. CDR3 nucleotide sequence: TGCGCCAGCAGCTGGGGGACAGGGGGCGACTACGAGCAGTACTTC. The rearrangement joins TRBV5-1 to TRBJ2-7; 12 positions agree with TRBD1. The V gene's germline CDR1 is SGHRS and CDR2 YFSETQ. This CDR3 spans 15 amino acids. Trimming took 3 bases from V and 3 from J; bases not matched to a gene: 4.

The table lists this clonotype with a few counts. The chain is built from TRBV28 and TRBJ2-3; 9 nucleotides align to TRBD2. CDR3 length: 15 amino acids. Trimming took 0 bases from V and 4 from J; bases not matched to a gene: 2. CDR1 is MDHEN and CDR2 is SYDVKM in the germline V gene. CDR3 region: CASSLWAGGPDTQYF. DNA of the CDR3: TGTGCCAGCAGTTTATGGGCGGGGGGGCCAGATACGCAGTATTTT.

The V gene is TRBV24-1, the J gene TRBJ2-2, with D perhaps assigned TRBD1 or TRBD2 (5 bases each). This CDR3 has 16 amino acids. The germline V gene encodes CDR1 KGHDR and CDR2 SFDVKD. V was shortened by 3 bases and J by 0 bases, with 10 bases between the two germline ends. CDR3 protein: CATSDPWGTNTGELFF. The CDR3 DNA reads as TGTGCCACCAGTGATCCTTGGGGGACGAACACCGGGGAGCTGTTTTTT.

The table lists this clonotype with many counts. The V gene is TRBV2, the J gene TRBJ2-1; D unresolved. CDR3 length equals 13 residues. Deletions cut 6 bases from V and 8 bases from J, with 14 bases between. Per the germline V gene, CDR1 is SNHLY and CDR2 is FYNNEI. The CDR3 DNA is TGTGCCAGCAGACCGGGCCCCTGGTATGAGCAGTTCTTC. This sequence encodes CASRPGPWYEQFF.